The rows below give T cell receptor beta chains drawn from one sample of a study of blood T cell repertoires in COVID-19. TCRdb keeps only in-frame clones here, not all; method: immunoSEQ multiplex PCR. Among 300,000 to 400,000 clones listed, 86% were seen once. Sequencing was carried out using PBMCs or T cells enriched from blood (not recorded which). These receptors originate from a woman in her 40s with acute COVID-19. CDR3s include the opening cysteine and the closing phenylalanine or tryptophan. A D gene is named only where the DNA matches it firmly. The size field is filled for only some rows; it gives once, few, many or a size class.

J gene	clone size	D gene	V gene	CDR3 DNA	CDR3 protein
TRBJ1-3	.	.	TRBV5-1	TGCGCCAGCAGAAGTAGCTCTGGAAACACCATATATTTT	CASRSSSGNTIYF
TRBJ1-2	.	TRBD1	TRBV28	TGTGCCAGTTCAGGGACAGGGGCCTTCTATGGCTACACCTTC	CASSGTGAFYGYTF
TRBJ2-3	.	TRBD2	TRBV7-2	TGTGCCAGCAGCCCACGTGGGACTATCCCTACAGATACGCAGTATTTT	CASSPRGTIPTDTQYF
TRBJ2-3	.	.	TRBV5-6	TGTGCCAGCAGCCTTCCACACGCAAGCACAGATACGCAGTATTTT	CASSLPHASTDTQYF
TRBJ2-5	once	.	TRBV20-1	TGCAGTGCTAGTTTTAGAGTGTTTCAAGAGACCCAGTACTTC	CSASFRVFQETQYF
TRBJ2-2	.	TRBD2	TRBV6-5	TGTGCCAGCAGGACTAGCGGGAGGGCTGGGGAGCTGTTTTTT	CASRTSGRAGELFF
TRBJ2-7	.	TRBD2	TRBV13	TGTGCCAGCAGCTTAGAAGCGGGGGGCACCTACGAGCAGTACTTC	CASSLEAGGTYEQYF
TRBJ2-3	.	TRBD2	TRBV7-2	TGTGCCAGCAGCCCCCTGTATCGGCTAGCGGGGGTTGATACGCAGTATTTT	CASSPLYRLAGVDTQYF
TRBJ1-2	.	.	TRBV11-1	TGTGCCAGCAGCTTAGGGCCGTCGAACTATGGCTACACCTTC	CASSLGPSNYGYTF
TRBJ2-2	.	.	TRBV6-1	TGTGCCAGCAGTGAAGCGGGGCGGAACACCGGGGAGCTGTTTTTT	CASSEAGRNTGELFF
TRBJ1-1	.	.	TRBV19	TGTGCCAGTTTAACGGGTGCAGAAACAAACACTGAAGCTTTCTTT	CASLTGAETNTEAFF
TRBJ2-1	.	TRBD2	TRBV6-5	TGTGCCAGCAGTTCCTTGACTAGCGGGGCCAAGCAGTTCTTC	CASSSLTSGAKQFF
TRBJ2-2	.	.	TRBV5-6	TGTGCCAGCAGCGGGGGGGGCCGGACTCTGACCGGGGAGCTGTTTTTT	CASSGGGRTLTGELFF
TRBJ2-7	.	TRBD2	TRBV28	TGTGCCAGCAGTTTATGGGGGAGGGCCTTTGGCGAGCAGTACTTC	CASSLWGRAFGEQYF
TRBJ1-1	.	TRBD1	TRBV3-1/TRBV3-2	TGTGCCAGCAGTCAACTCGGGGACAGTGAAGCTTTCTTT	CASSQLGDSEAFF
TRBJ2-3	.	.	TRBV13	TGTGCCAGCAGCTCGAGGACTAGCACAGATACGCAGTATTTT	CASSSRTSTDTQYF
TRBJ2-3	once	TRBD2	TRBV28	TGTGCCAGCAGTGGGGTTGCGGGAGGGCCTTATGGCACAGATACGCAGTATTTT	CASSGVAGGPYGTDTQYF
TRBJ1-2	.	TRBD1	TRBV7-2	TGTGCCAGCAGCTTAGATTTTGCAGGGGGCTCTGGCTACACCTTC	CASSLDFAGGSGYTF
TRBJ1-2	.	TRBD1	TRBV6-5	TGTGCCAGCAGAACCGGGACAGCCTATGGCTACACCTTC	CASRTGTAYGYTF
TRBJ1-1	.	TRBD1	TRBV10-3	TGTGCCATCAGTGAGTCCGGGACAGGATACACTGAAGCTTTCTTT	CAISESGTGYTEAFF
TRBJ2-2	.	.	TRBV7-9	TGTGCCAGCAGATTAGAGGGGGCCGGGGAGCTGTTTTTT	CASRLEGAGELFF
TRBJ2-1	.	TRBD1	TRBV7-8	TGTGCCAGCAGCTTCCACAGGGGGTTTTGGGGTGAGCAGTTCTTC	CASSFHRGFWGEQFF
TRBJ2-3	few	TRBD2	TRBV10-3	TGTGCCATCAGTGAGCGGACGGGACTAGCGGGAGCAGATACGCAGTATTTT	CAISERTGLAGADTQYF
TRBJ2-7	.	TRBD1	TRBV28	TGTGCCAGCAGTTCTATAGGGACAGGGCACTACGAGCAGTACTTC	CASSSIGTGHYEQYF
TRBJ2-3	.	TRBD1	TRBV5-1	TGCGCCAGCAGCGCGGACAGGGGCGACACAGATACGCAGTATTTT	CASSADRGDTDTQYF
TRBJ2-7	.	.	TRBV3-1/TRBV3-2	TGTGCCAGCAGCGACCTCCCAGGGGGGTACGAGCAGTACTTC	CASSDLPGGYEQYF
TRBJ1-4	.	TRBD1	TRBV29-1	TGCAGCGTGGAGTCCGGGACAGGGTCTAATGAAAAACTGTTTTTT	CSVESGTGSNEKLFF
TRBJ1-5	.	TRBD1	TRBV28	TGTGCCAGCAGGACGACAGGGGGCGAACAGCCCCAGCATTTT	CASRTTGGEQPQHF
TRBJ2-2	.	TRBD2	TRBV4-2	TGTGCCAGCAGCCAAGGGACTAGCGGGAGGGGTACCGGGGAGCTGTTTTTT	CASSQGTSGRGTGELFF
TRBJ2-1	.	TRBD2	TRBV2	TGTGCCAGCAGTTCCGGGACTACCTACAATGAGCAGTTCTTC	CASSSGTTYNEQFF
TRBJ1-3	once	.	TRBV5-4	TGTGCCAGCAGCTTGACGGCTGGAAACACCATATATTTT	CASSLTAGNTIYF
TRBJ2-1	.	TRBD2	TRBV28	TGTGCCAGCAGTTTGACCGGGACTAGCCAGTTCTTC	CASSLTGTSQFF
TRBJ2-7	once	.	TRBV3-1/TRBV3-2	TGTGCCAGCAGCCCTCTCGGGGAGGCCCAGAACGAGCAGTACTTC	CASSPLGEAQNEQYF
TRBJ2-7	once	.	TRBV4-2	TGTGCCAGCAGCCAAGTTGGTTGGGGGACTTACGAGCAGTACTTC	CASSQVGWGTYEQYF
TRBJ1-1	.	.	TRBV6-2/TRBV6-3	TGTGCCAGCAGTTACTCACCGGGACTGATGAACACTGAAGCTTTCTTT	CASSYSPGLMNTEAFF
TRBJ1-1	once	.	TRBV28	TGTGCCAGCAGTTTAGGTCTAGGCCGAGAAGCTTTCTTT	CASSLGLGREAFF
TRBJ2-3	.	.	TRBV7-6	TGTGCCAGCAGCTTAGTCAGAAGCACAGATACGCAGTATTTT	CASSLVRSTDTQYF
TRBJ2-5	.	TRBD1	TRBV2	TGTGCCAGCAGTGGGACAGGGGGGACGTCAAAGACCCAGTACTTC	CASSGTGGTSKTQYF
TRBJ2-7	.	TRBD2	TRBV7-9	TGTGCCAGCAGCTTAGTAGGGACTAGCTTGCGCGAGCAGTACTTC	CASSLVGTSLREQYF
TRBJ1-2	.	TRBD1	TRBV27	TGTGCCAGCAGTCTGAACAGGGGGTTCTATGACTATGGCTACACCTTC	CASSLNRGFYDYGYTF
TRBJ2-5	.	.	TRBV29-1	TGCAGCGTTGAAGGGGGCGAGACCCAGTACTTC	CSVEGGETQYF